A single sample gave rise to the 9 T cell receptor beta chains below, sequenced in a study of spatial heterogeneity in lung cancer. Time point specified: sample taken at primary tumor resection. Sequencing of whole RNA from tumor, nontumor lung or frozen PBMC involved no sorting. TCRdb independently ran MiXCR on the 5' RACE reads; one entry per CDR3 protein. The sample shows 49,000 or so distinct CDR3 sequences, over 9.5% of them seen only once. The sample in question was PBMCs, obtained at surgery. Source of these receptors: a female donor with early-stage non-small cell lung cancer.

V gene TRBV15 combines with J gene TRBJ2-1; no clear D gene. Germline lookup yields CDR1 LNHNV and CDR2 YYDKDF (reference sequence). The CDR3 contains 11 residues. Between the trimmed V and J ends, which lost 1 base and 8 bases, there was a span of 3 bases. CDR3 DNA: TGTGCCACCAGCAGAGGGTATGAGCAGTTCTTC. Protein product: CATSRGYEQFF.

This clonotype was observed a handful of times. The chain is built from TRBV29-1 and TRBJ1-4; D may be TRBD1 (5 bases). CDR1 is SQVTM, CDR2 ANQGSEA, per germline. Between the trimmed V and J ends, which lost 0 bases and 3 bases, there was a span of 11 bases. The CDR3 consists of 15 residues. The CDR3 sequence: CSVEDTRQPNEKLFF. CDR3 bases: TGCAGCGTTGAAGATACGCGACAGCCTAATGAAAAACTGTTTTTT.

This clonotype was recorded at least ten times. The V and J genes are TRBV28 and TRBJ1-2, with D hard to call. This CDR3 comprises 14 residues. CDR1 and CDR2 from the germline V gene are MDHEN and SYDVKM. V was shortened by 1 base and J by 4 bases, with 10 bases between the two germline ends. Here the CDR3 reads CASSLSRVTYGYTF. CDR3 in DNA: TGTGCCAGCAGTTTATCTAGAGTTACCTATGGCTACACCTTC.

This clonotype appeared many times. The rearrangement uses TRBV3-1 and TRBJ2-4, with TRBD2 as a possible D gene (5 bases). This CDR3 contains 12 residues. Germline CDR1 LGHDT, CDR2 YNNKEL (reference sequence). The V end was cut by 3 bases, the J end by 6 bases, with 6 bases between. The CDR3 sequence is CASSQGVNIQYF. The CDR3 DNA is TGTGCCAGCAGCCAGGGAGTAAACATTCAGTACTTC.

The chain combines TRBV3-1 with TRBJ1-2, with TRBD1 as a possible D gene (5 bases). The length of the CDR3 is 15 residues. V lost 1 base and J 5 bases, leaving 14 bases between the germline ends. The germline V gene encodes CDR1 LGHDT and CDR2 YNNKEL (reference sequence). The CDR3 here is CASSQVGTEQYGYTF. DNA for the CDR3: TGTGCCAGCAGCCAAGTAGGGACCGAGCAGTATGGCTACACCTTC.

The sample holds a few counts of this clonotype. This chain's CDR3 is CASSGGVDYGYTF. The CDR3 DNA sequence: TGTGCCAGCAGCGGGGGGGTTGACTATGGCTACACCTTC. J is TRBJ1-2 and V is TRBV13, with a possible D match to TRBD1 (5 bases). This CDR3 has 13 amino acids. The V gene's germline CDR1 is PRHDT and CDR2 FYEKMQ (reference sequence). Trimming stripped 5 bases from V and 3 bases from J, with 10 bases between.

This clonotype was seen at least ten times. This chain joins TRBV6-2 or TRBV6-3 and TRBJ2-1; possibly TRBD1 or TRBD2 for D (6 bases each). Trimming stripped 8 bases from V and 0 bases from J, with 14 bases between. CDR3 length: 15 residues. Germline V gene data show CDR1 as MNHEY and CDR2 as SVGEGT. The DNA for the CDR3 is TGTGCCAGCTCCCGGGGGCGAAGCTCCTACAATGAGCAGTTCTTC. The encoded protein is CASSRGRSSYNEQFF.

This clonotype was seen only a few times. The genes are TRBV5-1 and TRBJ2-1, with TRBD2 matching over 14 bases. The CDR3 extends over 14 amino acids. CDR1 and CDR2 from the germline V gene are SGHRS and YFSETQ. Trimming took 6 bases from V and 10 from J; bases not matched to a gene: 6. The CDR3 spells CASMRTSGGSEQFF. For the CDR3, the DNA is TGCGCCAGCATGAGGACTAGCGGGGGGTCGGAGCAGTTCTTC.

The CDR3 spells CASSGRFSGANVLTF. DNA of the CDR3: TGTGCCAGCAGCGGCAGGTTCTCTGGGGCCAACGTCCTGACTTTC. The V call is TRBV2, the J call TRBJ2-6, with D unresolved. The CDR3 consists of 15 residues. Trimming took off 6 bases at V and 0 bases at J, with 9 bases between the two ends. Germline loops: CDR1 SNHLY, CDR2 FYNNEI.